Following are 29 T cell receptor beta chains from one sample sequenced in a study of T-cell reconstitution after alpha-beta-depleted transplantation in children. This sample's TCRbeta library carried unique molecular identifier barcodes. TCRdb redid the calling of the PCR reads with MiXCR, one entry per CDR3 protein. The sample shows almost 600,000 distinct CDR3 sequences, over 20% of them seen only once. The sequencing here drew on PBMCs, taken before TCRalphabeta/CD19-depleted stem cell transplant. The receptors stem from a boy younger than two with Wiskott-Aldrich syndrome, due to receive a stem cell transplant.

The chain recombines TRBV12-3 or TRBV12-4 with TRBJ2-6; TRBD2 is a possible D gene (6 bases). CDR3 size: 17 residues. V lost 6 bases, J lost 0 bases, and 15 bases lay in between. In DNA form, the CDR3 reads TGTGCCAGCAGACCGGGACTTACGAGCTCTGGGGCCAACGTCCTGACTTTC. As protein: CASRPGLTSSGANVLTF.

This clonotype was detected a few times. The chain is built from TRBV5-1 and TRBJ1-1; TRBD1 might be the D (6 bases). The CDR3 runs to 14 residues. The V end was cut by 1 base, the J end by 5 bases, with 12 bases between. The V gene's germline CDR1 is SGHRS and CDR2 YFSETQ. The DNA of the CDR3 is TGCGCCAGCAGCTTGAATCTGGGGGCGACTGAAGCTTTCTTT. Protein product: CASSLNLGATEAFF.

This clonotype was detected only a few times. This chain connects TRBV10-3 to TRBJ1-4; maybe TRBD1 (5 bases). The CDR3 length is 15 residues. The V and J ends lost 0 bases and 0 bases respectively, with 5 bases between them. Germline V gives CDR1 ENHRY, CDR2 SYGVKD. The CDR3 DNA sequence: TGTGCCATCAGTGAGTCAGGGGCAACTAATGAAAAACTGTTTTTT. It translates to CAISESGATNEKLFF.

This clonotype came up a few times. J is TRBJ2-5 and V is TRBV5-1; tentative D call: TRBD2 (7 bases). Trimming took 4 bases from V and 7 from J, leaving 17 bases between them. The V gene's germline CDR1 is SGHRS and CDR2 YFSETQ. The CDR3 runs 14 residues. Here the CDR3 reads CASSRGAGRGTQYF. CDR3 DNA: TGCGCCAGCAGCCGGGGGGCCGGCCGGGGGACCCAGTACTTC.

The CDR3 sequence is CSADSLGTVSQETQYF. In DNA, the CDR3 is TGCAGTGCCGACTCCCTCGGGACTGTTAGCCAAGAGACCCAGTACTTC. This rearrangement joins TRBV20-1 to TRBJ2-5; weak D call: TRBD2 (6 bases). Germline V gene lookup returns CDR1 DFQATT and CDR2 SNEGSKA (reference sequence). V lost 6 bases and J 1 base, leaving 21 bases between the germline ends. The CDR3 is 16 residues long.

The J gene is TRBJ2-1, the V gene TRBV5-1; tentatively, D is TRBD1 (6 bases). V was trimmed by 0 bases and J by 4 bases, leaving 14 bases between them. Germline V lookup: CDR1 SGHRS, CDR2 YFSETQ. The CDR3 is made up of 16 amino acids. Here the CDR3 DNA reads TGCGCCAGCAGCTTGGCCGGACAGCCTAGATACAATGAGCAGTTCTTC. It codes for CASSLAGQPRYNEQFF.

A few counts support this clonotype. The V call is TRBV12-3 or TRBV12-4, the J call TRBJ2-2, with no clear D. With 5 bases removed from V and 6 bases from J, the gap between germline ends came to 7 bases. The CDR3 sequence is 12 residues long. The CDR3 DNA follows: TGTGCCAGCAGTCCACTTCCCGGGGAGCTGTTTTTT. It encodes CASSPLPGELFF.

This clonotype was detected a few times. The CDR3 sequence: CASSGISRDRVCWLAGIYNEQFF. DNA of the CDR3: TGTGCCAGCAGTGGAATTTCCCGGGACAGGGTATGTTGGCTAGCGGGGATATACAATGAGCAGTTCTTC. The chain is built from TRBV25-1 and TRBJ2-1; D may correspond to TRBD1 or TRBD2 (9 bases each). Trimming removed 4 bases at V and 4 bases at J, with 38 bases between. The germline CDR1 and CDR2 sequences are MGHDK and SYGVNS. There are 23 residues in the CDR3. Filled out from reference TRBV25-1 and TRBJ2-1, the complete variable domain reads EADIYQTPRYLVIGTGKKITLECSQTMGHDKMYWYQQDPGMELHLIHYSYGVNSTEKGDLSSESTVSRIRTEHFPLTLESARPSHTSQYLCASSGISRDRVCWLAGIYNEQFFGPGTRLTVL.

The V call is TRBV7-2, the J call TRBJ2-7, with D perhaps TRBD1 (6 bases). CDR3 length equals 13 residues. Germline V CDR1 and CDR2: SGHTA, FQGNSA. Trimming removed 5 bases from V and 4 bases from J, with 12 bases in between. CDR3 nucleotides: TGTGCCAGCAGCATACGGACAGCTTACGAGCAGTACTTC. Translating it yields CASSIRTAYEQYF.

The rearrangement links TRBV19 to TRBJ2-7, with D perhaps TRBD1 (5 bases). Deletions cut 9 bases from V and 5 bases from J, with 23 bases between. Germline CDR1 and CDR2: LNHDA and SQIVND (reference sequence). This CDR3 is built from 15 residues. The CDR3 here is CASGSGMKGSHEQYF. CDR3 DNA sequence: TGTGCCAGCGGTTCAGGGATGAAGGGTTCCCACGAGCAGTACTTC.

V and J are TRBV29-1 and TRBJ1-1; D is unclear. The germline V gene has CDR1 SQVTM and CDR2 ANQGSEA. Between the trimmed V and J ends, which lost 3 bases and 6 bases, there was a span of 14 bases. The CDR3 is made up of 13 amino acids. The CDR3 nucleotides are TGCAGCGTTGACCGTCGCCTCAATCCTGAAGCTTTCTTT. This translates into CSVDRRLNPEAFF.

The rearrangement uses TRBV6-1 and TRBJ2-1; no definite D call. CDR3 size: 12 residues. Trimming left V 6 bases short and J 12 bases short, with 15 bases between. Germline assignment: CDR1 MNHNS and CDR2 SASEGT. This CDR3 reads CASSLLVAGQFF. The CDR3 DNA reads as TGTGCCAGCAGCCTTTTAGTAGCCGGGCAGTTCTTC.

The V gene is TRBV30, the J gene TRBJ1-1, with a possible D match to TRBD1 (6 bases). The CDR3 loop spans 13 amino acids. Germline CDR1 reads GTSNPN; CDR2 reads SVGIG (reference sequence). V lost 3 bases and J lost 5, with 13 bases in between. The CDR3 nucleotides read TGTGCCTGGAGGGTCAGGGGTGATACTGAAGCTTTCTTT. Translation gives CAWRVRGDTEAFF.

The rearrangement uses TRBV5-1 and TRBJ2-7; D is unresolved. This CDR3 has 14 residues. V lost 0 bases and J lost 6, with 13 bases in between. Germline V gene sequence: CDR1 SGHRS, CDR2 YFSETQ. In DNA, the CDR3 is TGCGCCAGCAGCTTGGGGCAACCTAGTTCCGAGCAGTACTTC. This sequence encodes CASSLGQPSSEQYF.

The genes are TRBV5-6 and TRBJ2-5; D gene uncertain. Between the trimmed V and J ends, which lost 0 bases and 0 bases, there was a span of 12 bases. CDR1 is SGHDT, CDR2 YYEEEE, per germline. The CDR3 runs 16 residues. CDR3 DNA sequence: TGTGCCAGCAGCTTGGCCATTAGATCGAACCAAGAGACCCAGTACTTC. Residues: CASSLAIRSNQETQYF.

The chain recombines TRBV5-1 with TRBJ2-7; D remains ambiguous. The CDR3 has 16 residues. Between the trimmed V and J ends, which lost 0 bases and 1 base, there was a span of 14 bases. The V gene's germline CDR1 is SGHRS and CDR2 YFSETQ. Here the CDR3 reads CASSLDTRYRSYEQYF. DNA for the CDR3: TGCGCCAGCAGCTTGGATACACGGTATAGGTCCTACGAGCAGTACTTC.

The chain is built from TRBV18 and TRBJ2-5, with 11 bases fitting TRBD2. CDR1 and CDR2 from the germline V gene are KGHSH and LQKENI. This CDR3 contains 16 residues. Germline trimming cut 4 bases from V and 4 bases from J; bases unmatched to any gene: 8. The CDR3: CASSLLGLAGGETQYF. The CDR3 DNA follows: TGTGCCAGCTCACTGTTAGGACTAGCGGGCGGAGAGACCCAGTACTTC.

The chain carries TRBV10-3 and TRBJ2-7; maybe TRBD2 (6 bases). The germline V gene has CDR1 ENHRY and CDR2 SYGVKD. The V end lost 4 bases, the J end lost 0 bases, and 10 bases lay between the germline ends. This CDR3 region has 14 residues. CDR3 protein: CAISGLGSSYEQYF. The CDR3 DNA is TGTGCCATCAGTGGACTAGGGAGCTCCTACGAGCAGTACTTC.

In this sample, this clonotype turned up a few times. The chain couples TRBV20-1 to TRBJ2-7; possible D gene TRBD2, 6 bases. This CDR3 has 19 residues. From germline, CDR1 is DFQATT and CDR2 SNEGSKA (reference sequence). Trimming left V 1 base short and J 3 bases short, with 28 bases between. The CDR3: CSARASPGEPNAKNYEQYF. For the CDR3, the DNA is TGCAGTGCTAGAGCCTCCCCGGGGGAACCTAACGCCAAAAACTACGAGCAGTACTTC.

This clonotype has a count of ten or more. The chain uses TRBV27 and TRBJ1-5; TRBD1 agrees at 7 bases. Germline trimming cut 3 bases from V and 4 bases from J; bases unmatched to any gene: 6. The germline CDR1 and CDR2 sequences are MNHEY and SMNVEV (reference sequence). The CDR3 runs to 15 residues. For the CDR3, the DNA is TGTGCCAGCAGTTTCACAGGGGCCGCAAATCAGCCCCAGCATTTT. The encoded protein is CASSFTGAANQPQHF.

This clonotype was seen only a few times. The CDR3 DNA follows: TGTGCCATCAGGACAGGGGCGAATTCACCCCTCCACTTT. Its translation is CAIRTGANSPLHF. The gene calls are TRBV10-3 and TRBJ1-6; 8 bases agree with TRBD1. From germline, CDR1 is ENHRY and CDR2 SYGVKD. The CDR3 spans 13 residues. V was pared by 6 bases and J by 7 bases, with 2 bases of the junction left unmatched.

This clonotype was seen more than once but under ten times. The chain has TRBV5-1 and TRBJ2-1; the D gene could be TRBD1 or TRBD2 (5 bases each). The CDR3 consists of 15 residues. Germline CDR1 reads SGHRS; CDR2 reads YFSETQ. The germline V and J ends were trimmed by 6 bases and 0 bases, with 13 bases remaining between them. CDR3 region: CASTGRTSSYNEQFF. The CDR3 DNA is TGCGCCAGCACGGGACGTACGAGCTCCTACAATGAGCAGTTCTTC.

The chain combines TRBV20-1 with TRBJ2-3, with 9 bases that match TRBD1. Germline CDR1 and CDR2: DFQATT and SNEGSKA (reference sequence). V shed 3 bases, J shed 2 bases, and the junction held 3 bases outside the gene matches. The CDR3 spans 14 residues. The CDR3 bases are TGCAGTGCTAGTCACAGGGGGCCCACAGATACGCAGTATTTT. Its protein product is CSASHRGPTDTQYF.

There are a few counts of this clonotype. The J gene is TRBJ2-1, the V gene TRBV15, with TRBD2 matching over 7 bases. The CDR3 sequence is 15 residues long. Germline assignment: CDR1 LNHNV and CDR2 YYDKDF (reference sequence). Germline trimming cut 4 bases from V and 3 bases from J; bases unmatched to any gene: 6. The CDR3 region has the DNA TGTGCCACCAGCACTAGCGGACTCTACTACAATGAGCAGTTCTTC. Protein product: CATSTSGLYYNEQFF.

This clonotype has more than one count but fewer than ten. J is TRBJ2-1 and V is TRBV29-1, with 9 nucleotides matching TRBD1. Trimming cost V 7 bases and J 7 bases; bases outside gene matches: 2. This CDR3 is 11 amino acids long. The germline gives CDR1 SQVTM, CDR2 ANQGSEA. The CDR3 DNA reads TGCAGCGCCGGACAGGGGAATGAGCAGTTCTTC. The encoded protein is CSAGQGNEQFF.

DNA for the CDR3: TGTGCCAGCAGCTTATCTTTCACTAATGAGCAGTTCTTC. Protein product: CASSLSFTNEQFF. V gene TRBV5-5 combines with J gene TRBJ2-1; D gene ambiguous. The CDR3 totals 13 residues. The germline V gene has CDR1 SGHKS and CDR2 YYEKEE (reference sequence). Trimming cost V 2 bases and J 7 bases, with 10 bases left between them. The full variable domain, in which reference TRBV5-5 and TRBJ2-1 provide the parts outside the CDR3, is DAGVTQSPTHLIKTRGQQVTLRCSPISGHKSVSWYQQVLGQGPQFIFQYYEKEERGRGNFPDRFSARQFPNYSSELNVNALLLGDSALYLCASSLSFTNEQFFGPGTRLTVL.

This clonotype has a handful of counts. The chain employs TRBV6-5 and TRBJ2-1; TRBD2 aligns across 12 bases. The CDR3 loop spans 18 amino acids. Trimming removed 2 bases from V and 3 bases from J; junction bases left unmatched: 8. Germline V gene data show CDR1 as MNHEY and CDR2 as SVGAGI. CDR3 bases: TGTGCCAGCAGTTACACCCCGCCGACTAGCGGGGGCTACAATGAGCAGTTCTTC. Translation gives CASSYTPPTSGGYNEQFF.

In its sample, this clonotype was seen a few times. The V call is TRBV5-1, the J call TRBJ2-1, with 11 bases identical to TRBD2. Looked up from germline, CDR1 is SGHRS and CDR2 is YFSETQ. CDR3 length: 15 amino acids. J gave up 9 bases and V 0 bases, and 5 bases lay outside the gene matches. The CDR3 DNA sequence: TGCGCCAGCAGCTTGGTTAGCGGGAGGGCCCTTGAGCAGTTCTTC. This translates into CASSLVSGRALEQFF. Complete variable domain (other parts from reference TRBV5-1 and TRBJ2-1): KAGVTQTPRYLIKTRGQQVTLSCSPISGHRSVSWYQQTPGQGLQFLFEYFSETQRNKGNFPGRFSGRQFSNSRSEMNVSTLELGDSALYLCASSLVSGRALEQFFGPGTRLTVL.

V gene TRBV5-1 combines with J gene TRBJ1-1, with unresolved D. The CDR3 consists of 15 residues. V lost 0 bases and J lost 0, with 9 bases in between. Germline V gives CDR1 SGHRS, CDR2 YFSETQ. CDR3 sequence reads: CASSLVRGMNTEAFF. Here the CDR3 DNA reads TGCGCCAGCAGCTTGGTCCGAGGTATGAACACTGAAGCTTTCTTT.